This T cell receptor (beta chain) is from a study of vaccination effects on CD4 cells after COVID-19. Trimming took 1 base from V and 2 from J, leaving 8 bases between them. There are 14 residues in the CDR3. The V gene's germline CDR1 is SGHDN and CDR2 FVKESK. Of note for this clone: The antigen remains undetermined.

The ViraFEST assay expanded antigen-specific CD4+ T cells with viral peptide pools before sequencing. Upon completion of 10 to 11 days in culture, CD4+ T cells were isolated. Participants were vaccinated with two doses of either the BNT162b2 or mRNA-1273 vaccine. Cultures used about 2 million PBMC per well, approximately 10 IU/ml IL-2 and around 9.7 ug/ml peptides. Clones were sequenced by immunoSEQ multiplex PCR, and TCRdb holds only the in-frame ones, with some missing. The data contain 25,000 or so clones, 70% to 75% of them seen just once; the ten biggest clones take up roughly 8%. The receptor was isolated from a human donor who received a COVID-19 vaccine. The source material was CD4+ T cells from PBMCs cultured with SARS-CoV-2 spike peptides, sampled after COVID-19 vaccination. This rearrangement joins TRBV14 to TRBJ1-2; D gene unclear. CDR3 DNA: TGTGCCAGCAGCCAAGGCGAGGGAAACTATGGCTACACCTTC. It translates to CASSQGEGNYGYTF.